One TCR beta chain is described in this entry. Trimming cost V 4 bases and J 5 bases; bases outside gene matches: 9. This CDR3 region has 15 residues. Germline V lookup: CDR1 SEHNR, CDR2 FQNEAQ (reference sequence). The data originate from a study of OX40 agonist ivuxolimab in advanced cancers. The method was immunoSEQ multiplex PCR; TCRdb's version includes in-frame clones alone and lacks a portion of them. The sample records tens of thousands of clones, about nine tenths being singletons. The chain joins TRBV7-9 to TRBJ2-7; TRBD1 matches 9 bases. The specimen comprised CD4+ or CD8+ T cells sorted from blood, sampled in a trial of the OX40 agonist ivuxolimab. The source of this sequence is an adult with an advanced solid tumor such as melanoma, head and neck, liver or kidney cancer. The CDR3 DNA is TGTGCCAGCAGCTCAACCTCCGGGACAGGGAACGAGCAGTACTTC. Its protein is CASSSTSGTGNEQYF. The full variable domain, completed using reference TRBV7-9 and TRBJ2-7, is DTGVSQNPRHKITKRGQNVTFRCDPISEHNRLYWYRQTLGQGPEFLTYFQNEAQLEKSRLLSDRFSAERPKGSFSTLEIQRTEQGDSAMYLCASSSTSGTGNEQYFGPGTRLTVT.